This T cell receptor beta chain was recovered during a study of blood T cells in healthy people across ages. Study conclusions and caveats: A roughly linear fall in TCR beta diversity per million T cells was seen with increasing age.

This clonotype came up a few times. Its matching antigen is unknown. A second PCR of about 7 to 12 cycles used a sample-barcoded 5' primer and a J-beta primer mix. TCRdb re-called the 5' RACE reads with MiXCR, one entry per CDR3 protein. The table includes about 1.5 million distinct CDR3 sequences, around 42% detected once. The CDR3 has 15 amino acids. Between the trimmed V and J ends, which lost 2 bases and 2 bases, there was a span of 13 bases. The genes are TRBV12-3 or TRBV12-4 and TRBJ2-7; D remains unclear. This TCR derives from a woman aged 18-30 years in good health. Sequencing was done on a sample of blood. In DNA, the CDR3 is TGTGCCAGCAGTTTATCTACTTTCTCAACCTACGAGCAGTACTTC. Amino acid sequence: CASSLSTFSTYEQYF.